This record looks at one T cell receptor (beta chain) sequence and its context. The antigen remains unidentified. This table comes from immunoSEQ multiplex PCR, and its TCRdb copy is limited to in-frame clones, with some not included. The profile shows some 170,000 clones, approximately 90% of them singletons. Between the trimmed V and J ends, which lost 2 bases and 4 bases, there was a span of 20 bases. The CDR3 length is 17 residues. Germline V gene sequence: CDR1 LGHDT, CDR2 YNNKEL (reference sequence). These data originate in a study of T cell responses to AZD1222 COVID-19 vaccine. Overall study findings and caveats: Compared with day 0, the breadth and depth of the Spike-specific TCR repertoire rose significantly after two doses of AZD1222. No day 14 peak samples; only post-peak repertoires were characterized. The reported proportion of spike-specific TCRs targeting unmutated variant regions was nearly half. Spike was spanned by vaccine-associated CD4 TCRs, with dominance at 160-218 and 743-854.

The chain uses TRBV3-1 (or the pseudogene TRBV3-2) and TRBJ1-2; D unclear. Material: peripheral blood, obtained 28 days after the second dose of the MenACWY control vaccine. This receptor was identified in an adult who received the MenACWY meningococcal vaccine as a control. The CDR3 loop is CASSQRSPRRSGYGYTF. As DNA, the CDR3 is TGTGCCAGCAGCCAAAGATCCCCCAGGCGGTCGGGCTATGGCTACACCTTC.